This T cell receptor (beta chain) was sequenced in a study of shared T cell receptors in the human thymus. Repertoires were generated with immunoSEQ multiplex PCR, while TCRdb's copy carries only in-frame clones and drops some. The sample comprises hundreds of thousands of clones, roughly 90% of which are singletons, and 0.0095% to 0.011% rests with the top ten. The CDR3 runs to 14 residues. Trimming left V 6 bases short and J 3 bases short, with 14 bases between. Germline CDR1 is MNHNS and CDR2 is SASEGT. These records were also assigned to another study, of human thymus T cells. Turning to that study: Thymic resections from corrective heart surgery supplied the tissue. Unrelated individuals reportedly shared highly overlapping thymic TCR repertoires.

The clonotype originates from a boy under three years old with a congenital heart defect. The V and J genes are TRBV6-1 and TRBJ2-5, with D possibly TRBD1 on 6 matching bases. The sequenced material came from thymocytes. CDR3 region: CASRVLGGKETQYF. CDR3 coding DNA: TGTGCCAGCAGGGTTCTAGGGGGTAAAGAGACCCAGTACTTC.